The clone carrying this TCR beta chain has more than one count but fewer than ten. This entry belongs to a study of OX40 agonist ivuxolimab in advanced cancers. The CDR3 runs to 17 residues. Per germline, CDR1 SGDLS and CDR2 YYNGEE. V lost 0 bases to trimming and J lost 7 bases; unmatched junction nucleotides: 10. The repertoire was sequenced with immunoSEQ multiplex PCR; TCRdb's copy has only in-frame clones and lacks some. The sample includes approximately 76,000 clones, roughly 94% seen only once; the top ten take 9.5% to 11%. The sequenced sample was CD4+ or CD8+ T cells sorted from blood, obtained in a trial of the OX40 agonist ivuxolimab. This chain connects TRBV9 to TRBJ1-4; 9 bases match TRBD1. This TCR was sampled from an adult with an advanced solid tumor such as melanoma, head and neck, liver or kidney cancer. The CDR3 bases are TGTGCCAGCAGCGTAGAGGGTTCGGGACAGGGCGGTGAAAAACTGTTTTTT. It codes for CASSVEGSGQGGEKLFF.